This section outlines one T cell receptor (beta chain) sequence together with its context. The sample originates from a study of blood T cell repertoires in COVID-19. CDR1 and CDR2 (germline): LNHDA, SQIVND (reference sequence). This CDR3 comprises 15 residues. The junction had 6 bases not matched to a gene; V was cut back by 6 bases and J by 3 bases. Some clones are missing from TCRdb's copy, which holds only in-frame ones; the method was immunoSEQ multiplex PCR. Altogether about 670,000 clones are present, about 90% being singletons, with the ten largest covering approximately 0.25%. Sequencing input: peripheral blood. The rearrangement joins TRBV19 to TRBJ1-3; 9 nucleotides align to TRBD1. The receptor was derived from a woman between 18 and 29 years old with acute or convalescent COVID-19. The DNA of the CDR3 is TGTGCCAGTAGCCTCGGACAGGGGATTGGAAACACCATATATTTT. Translated: CASSLGQGIGNTIYF.